This T cell receptor beta chain was retrieved from a study of regulatory T cells in long-lasting Graves disease. The time point is: persistent/refractory GD, antithyroid drugs over 5 years with positive TRAb. PBMC RNA was the source of the TCR library. The CDR3 loop spans 15 amino acids. Germline CDR1 reads SNHLY; CDR2 reads FYNNEI. Library construction for TCR beta used iRepertoire HTBI primers and Arm-PCR of CDR3 regions. TCRdb called the multiplex PCR reads again in MiXCR, with one record for every CDR3 protein. The data show more than 300,000 distinct CDR3 sequences, about 23% seen once. With regard to this clonotype: Relative to the germline gene, one junction end is altered; a read error may explain this.

The TCR sequence derives from a woman in her thirties or forties with Graves disease. The specimen comprised peripheral blood mononuclear cells (PBMCs), sampled when the disease was refractory, from a patient treated with antithyroid drugs. V and J are TRBV2 and TRBJ2-7; maybe TRBD1 (6 bases). This CDR3 is CASSAIGTLSYVQYF. CDR3 nucleotide sequence: TGTGCCAGCAGTGCTATCGGGACATTATCCTACGTGCAGTACTTC.